Listed here are 20 T cell receptor beta chains from one sample, sequenced in a study of Graves' ophthalmopathy and Graves' hyperthyroidism. Amplifying from RNA transcripts, the study obtained TCR beta CDR3 regions. HTBI-primed RT-PCR formed the first round, and a multiplex PCR formed the second. TCRdb processed the multiplex PCR reads anew with MiXCR; each CDR3 protein has one entry. This sample has nearly 400,000 distinct CDR3 sequences, with approximately 20% found just once. The specimen was peripheral blood. Receptor source: a woman between 18 and 30 years old with Graves' ophthalmopathy.

The chain combines TRBV7-8 with TRBJ1-5, with 7 bases that match TRBD1. Germline values: CDR1 SGHVS, CDR2 FQNEAQ. The ends lost 3 bases at V and 8 bases at J; junction bases unmatched: 7. The CDR3 sequence is 14 residues long. Here the CDR3 DNA reads TGTGCCAGCAGCTTTCTCCAGGGGGATGAGCCCCAGCATTTT. It codes for CASSFLQGDEPQHF.

This chain joins TRBV12-3 or TRBV12-4 and TRBJ1-5; tentatively, D is TRBD1 (5 bases). This CDR3 is built from 15 residues. Trimming took 6 bases from V and 2 from J, leaving 14 bases between them. As DNA, the CDR3 is TGTGCCAGCAGCCCCAGGGAGGATGGCAATCAGCCCCAGCATTTT. As protein: CASSPREDGNQPQHF.

This clonotype came up many times. The chain joins TRBV19 to TRBJ2-7; no firm D call. Germline lookup yields CDR1 LNHDA and CDR2 SQIVND (reference sequence). The V and J ends lost 5 bases and 5 bases respectively, with 13 bases between them. The CDR3 is 13 amino acids. The CDR3 loop is CASSFPGRDEQYF. In nucleotides, the CDR3 is TGTGCCAGTAGTTTTCCAGGAAGGGACGAGCAGTACTTC.

This clonotype occurred many times. The chain joins TRBV19 to TRBJ1-1; D is undetermined. CDR1 is LNHDA and CDR2 is SQIVND in the germline V gene (reference sequence). The CDR3 runs to 15 residues. Trimming stripped 2 bases from V and 5 bases from J, with 15 bases between. CDR3 amino acids: CASSIWPLLRTEAFF. The CDR3 coding sequence is TGTGCCAGTAGTATATGGCCCCTCCTGAGGACTGAAGCTTTCTTT.

This clonotype was observed at least ten times. CDR3 nucleotide sequence: TGCAGTGCGCCTCAGGGAGGAGGCGGTCACTTT. It yields the protein CSAPQGGGGHF. The V call is TRBV20-1, the J call TRBJ1-6; D possibly corresponds to TRBD1 (5 bases). The CDR3 is 11 residues long. The germline CDR1 and CDR2 sequences are DFQATT and SNEGSKA (reference sequence). V was trimmed by 6 bases and J by 19 bases, leaving 19 bases between them.

Many counts were recorded for this clonotype. The rearrangement uses TRBV10-3 and TRBJ1-5, with a tentative D call TRBD1 (6 bases). CDR3 length: 14 residues. The V end was cut by 6 bases, the J end by 3 bases, with 12 bases between. Germline CDR1 reads ENHRY; CDR2 reads SYGVKD. This CDR3 reads CAISDTGHNQPQHF. CDR3 nucleotides: TGTGCCATCAGCGATACAGGGCACAATCAGCCCCAGCATTTT.

The chain joins TRBV18 to TRBJ1-5; 11 bases are a match to TRBD1. Trimming took 4 bases from V and 5 from J; bases not matched to a gene: 13. CDR1 and CDR2 from the germline V gene are KGHSH and LQKENI. The CDR3 runs 18 residues. The CDR3 nucleotides are TGTGCCAGCTCACAGGGACAGGGGGACACCCCGAGAGATCAGCCCCAGCATTTT. This encodes CASSQGQGDTPRDQPQHF.

This clonotype was counted ten times or more. V gene TRBV30 combines with J gene TRBJ1-1; perhaps TRBD1 as D (6 bases). The ends were cut back, 3 bases at V and 1 base at J, with 15 bases in the middle. CDR1 and CDR2 (germline): GTSNPN, SVGIG (reference sequence). CDR3 length: 15 residues. CDR3 sequence reads: CAWRRNRVRNTEAFF. The CDR3 region has the DNA TGTGCCTGGAGGCGAAACAGGGTTCGGAACACTGAAGCTTTCTTT.

This clonotype was counted many times. The chain uses TRBV6-2 or TRBV6-3 and TRBJ2-7, with unresolved D. Germline CDR1 MNHEY, CDR2 SVGEGT. The CDR3 runs 13 residues. V lost 2 bases to trimming and J lost 1 base, with 6 bases between them. The CDR3 here is CASSYPASYEQYF. CDR3 bases: TGTGCCAGCAGTTACCCAGCTTCCTACGAGCAGTACTTC.

This chain joins TRBV6-1 and TRBJ1-2, with no clear D. The V end lost 6 bases, the J end lost 0 bases, and 11 bases lay between the germline ends. The CDR3 is made up of 14 amino acids. The germline V gene has CDR1 MNHNS and CDR2 SASEGT. The CDR3 region is CASSVLNSNYGYTF. CDR3 bases: TGTGCCAGCAGCGTATTGAACTCTAACTATGGCTACACCTTC.

The chain uses TRBV5-1 and TRBJ2-1; 12 nucleotides agree with TRBD2. The CDR3 contains 19 residues. J gave up 7 bases and V 0 bases, and 14 bases lay outside the gene matches. Germline V gene lookup returns CDR1 SGHRS and CDR2 YFSETQ. CDR3 coding DNA: TGCGCCAGCAGCTTGGATACGGGACTAGCGGGTCGTCGGTGGAATGAGCAGTTCTTC. Translated: CASSLDTGLAGRRWNEQFF.

In this sample, this clonotype turned up many times. The J gene is TRBJ1-6, the V gene TRBV12-3 or TRBV12-4; possibly TRBD1 for D (5 bases). The CDR3 has 14 amino acids. V lost 5 bases and J 6 bases, leaving 11 bases between the germline ends. The CDR3 spells CASSLTAFNSPLHF. The CDR3 DNA reads as TGTGCCAGCAGTCTGACAGCCTTTAATTCACCCCTCCACTTT.

This clonotype was seen a handful of times. J is TRBJ2-2 and V is TRBV6-1, with D unresolved. CDR3 length: 14 amino acids. Trimming removed 7 bases at V and 0 bases at J, with 9 bases between. Germline lookup yields CDR1 MNHNS and CDR2 SASEGT. The CDR3 region is CASIRHTNTGELFF. DNA of the CDR3: TGTGCCAGCATCCGACATACGAACACCGGGGAGCTGTTTTTT.

This clonotype was detected ten times or more. V usage is TRBV6-2 or TRBV6-3 and J usage is TRBJ1-2; D unclear. V was shortened by 2 bases and J by 4 bases, with 20 bases between the two germline ends. CDR1 is MNHEY and CDR2 is SVGEGT in the germline V gene. The CDR3 loop spans 17 amino acids. The CDR3 protein is CASSYVGSILGGYGYTF. DNA for the CDR3: TGTGCCAGCAGTTACGTGGGCAGCATTCTCGGCGGCTATGGCTACACCTTC.

This clonotype was observed at least ten times. The chain couples TRBV7-9 to TRBJ2-5; D is ambiguous. The CDR3 extends over 13 amino acids. V shed 7 bases and J shed 2 bases, with 11 bases lying between them. Germline-derived CDR1 and CDR2 are SEHNR and FQNEAQ (reference sequence). CDR3: CASTLNIQETQYF. The CDR3, as DNA: TGTGCCAGCACCCTGAACATACAAGAGACCCAGTACTTC.

This clonotype was recorded a few times. The chain has TRBV18 and TRBJ1-1; no firm D call. The CDR3 consists of 16 residues. CDR1 and CDR2 from the germline V gene are KGHSH and LQKENI. V shed 3 bases and J shed 4 bases, with 18 bases lying between them. The CDR3 nucleotides are TGTGCCAGCTCACCGAGGGAAAAGGCCTCCCGCACTGAAGCTTTCTTT. It is translated as CASSPREKASRTEAFF.

This clonotype has a count of ten or more. This sequence joins TRBV5-1 and TRBJ2-2, with 11 bases matching TRBD1. The CDR3 length is 16 residues. J was trimmed by 4 bases and V by 6 bases; bases with no gene match: 8. The germline V gene encodes CDR1 SGHRS and CDR2 YFSETQ. The CDR3: CASKDRGHPTTGELFF. Here the CDR3 DNA reads TGCGCCAGCAAGGACAGGGGGCACCCGACCACCGGGGAGCTGTTTTTT.

The V gene is TRBV19, the J gene TRBJ2-5; D is perhaps TRBD1 (6 bases). CDR1 LNHDA and CDR2 SQIVND come from the germline V gene (reference sequence). The CDR3 contains 17 residues. V shed 5 bases and J shed 1 base, with 20 bases lying between them. Here the CDR3 DNA reads TGTGCCAGTAGTGGGGCAGGGGCCCCCGGGCGCCAAGAGACCCAGTACTTC. It codes for CASSGAGAPGRQETQYF.

There are many counts of this clonotype. This sequence joins TRBV19 and TRBJ2-7; the D gene is possibly TRBD1 (6 bases). CDR1 is LNHDA, CDR2 SQIVND, per germline (reference sequence). The CDR3 totals 14 residues. Trimming took off 5 bases at V and 1 base at J, with 12 bases between the two ends. CDR3 loop: CASSETGSSYEQYF. CDR3 in DNA: TGTGCCAGTAGTGAGACAGGTTCTTCCTACGAGCAGTACTTC.

J is TRBJ2-2 and V is TRBV28; possible D gene TRBD2, 6 bases. The germline V and J ends were trimmed by 8 bases and 0 bases, with 10 bases remaining between them. CDR1 MDHEN and CDR2 SYDVKM come from the germline V gene. This CDR3 comprises 14 residues. CDR3 amino acids: CASAGLPNTGELFF. CDR3 DNA: TGTGCCAGCGCGGGGTTACCGAACACCGGGGAGCTGTTTTTT.